A selection of T cell receptor beta chains follows, all from one sample in a study of T cell changes during pregnancy in multiple sclerosis. Clones were read by immunoSEQ multiplex PCR, and TCRdb kept only the in-frame ones, dropping some. The data show around 110,000 clones, around 90% seen once. Sequencing used peripheral blood, obtained before pregnancy. These receptor sequences come from a female donor with multiple sclerosis, enrolled in a pregnancy study. CDR3s include the opening cysteine and the closing phenylalanine or tryptophan. The order of the fields is V gene, J gene, D gene, clone size, CDR3 protein, CDR3 DNA. The D gene is left open where the match is weak. Clone size is stated in some rows and not others, as once, few, many or a class when expanded.

V: TRBV28
J: TRBJ1-2
D: .
size: .
CDR3: CASSPRTARNYGYTF
DNA: TGTGCCAGCAGTCCCAGGACAGCTCGTAACTATGGCTACACCTTC

V: TRBV5-1
J: TRBJ2-7
D: TRBD2
size: .
CDR3: CASRLALGREQYF
DNA: TGCGCCAGCAGACTAGCGCTGGGTCGCGAGCAGTACTTC

V: TRBV7-9
J: TRBJ2-5
D: TRBD2
size: .
CDR3: CASSPLTSPLEETQYF
DNA: TGTGCCAGCAGCCCCCTGACTAGCCCTTTGGAAGAGACCCAGTACTTC

V: TRBV30
J: TRBJ1-5
D: TRBD1
size: .
CDR3: CAWSSPGQGPLYGNQPQHF
DNA: TGTGCCTGGAGTTCTCCGGGACAGGGCCCCCTCTATGGCAATCAGCCCCAGCATTTT

V: TRBV9
J: TRBJ2-1
D: TRBD1
size: .
CDR3: CASSVGDRGLEEQFF
DNA: TGTGCCAGCAGCGTAGGGGACAGGGGACTAGAGGAGCAGTTCTTC

V: TRBV6-5
J: TRBJ2-7
D: TRBD2
size: .
CDR3: CASSYSGGEVFEQYF
DNA: TGTGCCAGCAGTTACTCGGGGGGGGAGGTCTTCGAGCAGTACTTC

V: TRBV11-3
J: TRBJ1-1
D: .
size: once
CDR3: CASSLGAGNTEAFF
DNA: TGTGCCAGCAGCTTAGGTGCAGGGAACACTGAAGCTTTCTTT

V: TRBV18
J: TRBJ1-1
D: TRBD1
size: few
CDR3: CASSPRQGEATEAFF
DNA: TGTGCCAGCTCACCACGGCAGGGGGAGGCCACTGAAGCTTTCTTT

V: TRBV11-3
J: TRBJ2-5
D: .
size: .
CDR3: CASNSDSLQETQYF
DNA: TGTGCCAGCAACTCGGACAGCCTACAAGAGACCCAGTACTTC

V: TRBV6-6
J: TRBJ1-3
D: .
size: .
CDR3: CATTSTAFSGNTIYF
DNA: TGTGCCACCACCTCGACAGCCTTCTCTGGAAACACCATATATTTT

V: TRBV9
J: TRBJ2-2
D: .
size: .
CDR3: CASSPPGMNTGELFF
DNA: TGTGCCAGCAGCCCTCCGGGAATGAACACCGGGGAGCTGTTTTTT

V: TRBV7-9
J: TRBJ1-1
D: .
size: .
CDR3: CASSSWTENTEAFF
DNA: TGTGCCAGCAGCTCTTGGACAGAGAACACTGAAGCTTTCTTT

V: TRBV28
J: TRBJ2-3
D: .
size: .
CDR3: CASSLRYSAVGTDTQYF
DNA: TGTGCCAGCAGTTTACGGTATAGCGCCGTAGGCACAGATACGCAGTATTTT

V: TRBV2
J: TRBJ2-5
D: .
size: once
CDR3: CASRGRTYQETQYF
DNA: TGTGCCAGCAGGGGCCGTACGTACCAAGAGACCCAGTACTTC

V: TRBV11-2
J: TRBJ1-5
D: .
size: .
CDR3: CASSLGAANQPQHF
DNA: TGTGCCAGCAGCTTAGGAGCGGCAAATCAGCCCCAGCATTTT

V: TRBV11-3
J: TRBJ2-5
D: TRBD1
size: .
CDR3: CASSKGTGTFGNQETQYF
DNA: TGTGCCAGCAGTAAGGGGACAGGGACTTTCGGGAACCAAGAGACCCAGTACTTC

V: TRBV6-6
J: TRBJ2-1
D: .
size: .
CDR3: CASSASGSGPYNEQFF
DNA: TGTGCCAGCAGTGCTTCAGGGTCCGGCCCCTACAATGAGCAGTTCTTC

V: TRBV7-9
J: TRBJ2-7
D: .
size: .
CDR3: CASSLSSRSDEQYF
DNA: TGTGCCAGCAGCTTGAGTAGCCGGAGCGACGAGCAGTACTTC

V: TRBV7-3
J: TRBJ2-1
D: TRBD2
size: .
CDR3: CASSTQGGLAGGNEQFF
DNA: TGTGCCAGCAGCACCCAGGGGGGGCTAGCGGGGGGGAATGAGCAGTTCTTC

V: TRBV4-1
J: TRBJ1-1
D: .
size: .
CDR3: CASRGVLRNTEAFF
DNA: TGCGCCAGCAGAGGAGTCCTCCGGAATACTGAAGCTTTCTTT

V: TRBV30
J: TRBJ1-2
D: .
size: .
CDR3: CAWSPGQRISYGYTF
DNA: TGTGCCTGGAGTCCAGGACAAAGAATATCCTATGGCTACACCTTC

V: TRBV23-1
J: TRBJ1-1
D: .
size: .
CDR3: CASSRTLRTANTEAFF
DNA: TGCGCCAGCAGTCGAACACTCCGGACAGCGAACACTGAAGCTTTCTTT

V: TRBV6-5
J: TRBJ1-4
D: .
size: once
CDR3: CASSPRSYNEKLFF
DNA: TGTGCCAGCAGTCCCAGGTCATATAATGAAAAACTGTTTTTT

V: TRBV9
J: TRBJ2-2
D: .
size: .
CDR3: CASSVEAGWNTGELFF
DNA: TGTGCCAGCAGCGTAGAGGCAGGTTGGAACACCGGGGAGCTGTTTTTT

V: TRBV7-9
J: TRBJ2-1
D: TRBD1
size: .
CDR3: CASSPVPGQGAPEQFF
DNA: TGTGCCAGCAGCCCCGTACCCGGGCAGGGGGCGCCTGAGCAGTTCTTC

V: TRBV7-6
J: TRBJ1-4
D: TRBD1
size: .
CDR3: CASSSRDRGNEKLFF
DNA: TGTGCCAGCAGCTCAAGGGACAGGGGAAATGAAAAACTGTTTTTT

V: TRBV5-1
J: TRBJ2-3
D: .
size: .
CDR3: CASRSGVREQADTQYF
DNA: TGCGCCAGCAGATCGGGGGTCCGGGAGCAAGCAGATACGCAGTATTTT

V: TRBV29-1
J: TRBJ2-1
D: TRBD1
size: .
CDR3: CSVGRGLSYNEQFF
DNA: TGCAGCGTGGGCAGGGGGCTCTCCTACAATGAGCAGTTCTTC

V: TRBV13
J: TRBJ1-1
D: TRBD1
size: .
CDR3: CASKRQGMNTEAFF
DNA: TGTGCCAGCAAACGACAGGGAATGAACACTGAAGCTTTCTTT

V: TRBV18
J: TRBJ1-6
D: TRBD1
size: .
CDR3: CASSPGTGESPLHF
DNA: TGTGCCAGCTCACCCGGGACAGGCGAATCACCCCTCCACTTT

V: TRBV29-1
J: TRBJ2-5
D: .
size: .
CDR3: CSARTAEGTQYF
DNA: TGCAGCGCGAGGACGGCTGAGGGGACCCAGTACTTC

V: TRBV5-6
J: TRBJ1-2
D: TRBD1
size: once
CDR3: CASSFYRGRANYGYTF
DNA: TGTGCCAGCAGCTTTTACAGGGGGCGAGCTAACTATGGCTACACCTTC

V: TRBV23-1
J: TRBJ1-1
D: TRBD1
size: .
CDR3: CATLGQAKLKNTEAFF
DNA: TGCGCCACCCTCGGACAGGCGAAATTAAAAAACACTGAAGCTTTCTTT

V: TRBV29-1
J: TRBJ1-2
D: .
size: .
CDR3: CSVDRQNYGYTF
DNA: TGCAGCGTTGACAGACAAAACTATGGCTACACCTTC

V: TRBV9
J: TRBJ2-7
D: TRBD1
size: .
CDR3: CASSSAGTGYEQYF
DNA: TGTGCCAGCAGCTCGGCGGGGACAGGCTACGAGCAGTACTTC

V: TRBV19
J: TRBJ2-7
D: .
size: .
CDR3: CASTGGNEQYF
DNA: TGTGCCAGTACTGGGGGGAACGAGCAGTACTTC

V: TRBV15
J: TRBJ2-2
D: TRBD1
size: once
CDR3: CATSSSRGFTGELFF
DNA: TGTGCCACCAGCAGCTCCAGGGGGTTTACCGGGGAGCTGTTTTTT

V: TRBV9
J: TRBJ2-7
D: TRBD2
size: .
CDR3: CASSVEGLAGGSYEQYF
DNA: TGTGCCAGCAGCGTAGAGGGACTAGCGGGGGGCTCCTACGAGCAGTACTTC

V: TRBV20-1
J: TRBJ1-1
D: .
size: .
CDR3: CSATLTGWAFF
DNA: TGCAGTGCTACCCTTACCGGGTGGGCTTTCTTT

V: TRBV11-2
J: TRBJ1-2
D: .
size: .
CDR3: CASSLGQQYGYTF
DNA: TGTGCCAGCAGCTTGGGCCAGCAGTATGGCTACACCTTC

V: TRBV18
J: TRBJ1-1
D: TRBD1
size: .
CDR3: CASSPRQGLENTEAFF
DNA: TGTGCCAGCTCACCCCGACAGGGTTTGGAGAACACTGAAGCTTTCTTT

V: TRBV18
J: TRBJ2-3
D: TRBD2
size: once
CDR3: CASSPTSGGLTDTQYF
DNA: TGTGCCAGCTCACCTACTAGCGGGGGGCTCACAGATACGCAGTATTTT

V: TRBV7-3
J: TRBJ2-1
D: TRBD2
size: few
CDR3: CASSRIAGGSYNEQFF
DNA: TGTGCCAGCAGCCGCATAGCGGGAGGCTCCTACAATGAGCAGTTCTTC

V: TRBV6-1
J: TRBJ1-5
D: .
size: .
CDR3: CASRYYREGQPQHF
DNA: TGTGCCAGCAGGTACTACAGGGAGGGTCAGCCCCAGCATTTT

V: TRBV28
J: TRBJ1-6
D: .
size: .
CDR3: CASSKLRTASSYNSPLHF
DNA: TGTGCCAGCAGTAAACTTAGGACAGCCAGCTCCTATAATTCACCCCTCCACTTT

V: TRBV19
J: TRBJ1-5
D: .
size: .
CDR3: CASSIGILLSNQPQHF
DNA: TGTGCCAGTAGTATAGGGATACTATTAAGCAATCAGCCCCAGCATTTT

V: TRBV2
J: TRBJ1-1
D: TRBD1
size: .
CDR3: CASIYRGLNTEAFF
DNA: TGTGCCAGCATCTACAGGGGGCTGAACACTGAAGCTTTCTTT

V: TRBV2
J: TRBJ2-2
D: .
size: .
CDR3: CASSSQREIGELFF
DNA: TGTGCCAGCAGTTCTCAACGGGAGATCGGGGAGCTGTTTTTT